This T cell receptor (beta chain) was identified during a study of read filtering for tumor transcriptome and immune sequencing. Study-level background: After DNase treatment, RNA was made into whole-transcriptome libraries.

This clonotype was seen at least ten times. Its antigen is unidentified. This library used approximately 0.4 ug RNA and molecular barcoded adaptors spanning alpha/delta and beta/gamma chains. TCRdb recomputed calls from the reads with MiXCR, one row per CDR3 protein. The sample lists about 47,000 distinct CDR3 sequences; approximately 12% were seen once. Study-level results: IR-seq captured clonotypes deeper and more reliably than RNA-seq. About 81.9% of IR-seq clonotypes had one read, totaling around 4% of reads; RNA-seq: 74.6% and 44.6%.

Sequenced sample: a population of CD138-negative cells sorted from bone marrow. The source is a donor at least 40 years old with multiple myeloma.

The CDR3 spells CAWGSAGPSYEQYF. The CDR3, as DNA: TGTGCCTGGGGCTCTGCGGGCCCTTCCTACGAGCAGTACTTC. The V and J genes are TRBV30 and TRBJ2-7; D is possibly TRBD2 (5 bases). The CDR3 has 14 amino acids. Per the germline V gene, CDR1 is GTSNPN and CDR2 is SVGIG (reference sequence). Between the trimmed V and J ends, which lost 5 bases and 1 base, there was a span of 15 bases.